This is a list of T cell receptor beta chains from one sample in a study of shared clonotypes between healthy human individuals. Clones were sequenced by immunoSEQ multiplex PCR, and TCRdb holds only the in-frame ones, with some missing. The table shows 2 million to 2.5 million clones, with roughly 92% occurring only once. The sequencing input was naive CD4+ T cells from PBMCs. Every receptor here comes from a young man in good health. Some clones in this sample may be carry-over from other donors' samples. Both conserved end residues are part of each CDR3. D genes are given only for firm matches. Clone size is given for some rows only: seen once, a few or many times, or a class if the clone is expanded.

V gene	J gene	clone size	D gene	CDR3 protein	CDR3 DNA
TRBV7-2	TRBJ1-4	-	-	CASSYYRDAGEKLFF	TGTGCCAGCAGCTATTATCGAGACGCCGGTGAAAAACTGTTTTTT
TRBV14	TRBJ1-1	-	-	CASQWTRNTEAFF	TGTGCCAGCCAGTGGACCCGAAACACTGAAGCTTTCTTT
TRBV7-9	TRBJ2-1	-	-	CASRLSTGANNEQFF	TGTGCCAGCAGGTTGAGCACGGGAGCCAACAATGAGCAGTTCTTC
TRBV5-5	TRBJ2-7	-	-	CASSLAPDYEQYF	TGTGCCAGCAGCTTGGCCCCAGACTACGAGCAGTACTTC
TRBV4-1	TRBJ2-6	once	-	CASSQYFNGAGANVLTF	TGCGCCAGCAGCCAATATTTCAATGGGGCTGGGGCCAACGTCCTGACTTTC
TRBV5-4	TRBJ2-7	-	TRBD2	CASSRSSSGSGYEQYF	TGTGCCAGCAGCCGATCCTCTAGCGGGAGTGGATACGAGCAGTACTTC
TRBV6-4	TRBJ1-1	-	-	CASSAAGPTEAFF	TGTGCCAGCTCTGCCGCGGGTCCCACTGAAGCTTTCTTT
TRBV25-1	TRBJ2-5	-	TRBD1	CASSELGTGDQETQYF	TGTGCCAGCAGTGAATTAGGGACAGGGGATCAAGAGACCCAGTACTTC
TRBV5-1	TRBJ2-7	-	-	CASSLAAGRSYEQYF	TGCGCCAGCAGCTTGGCGGCAGGTAGATCCTACGAGCAGTACTTC
TRBV9	TRBJ2-1	-	-	CASSFRTGNNEQFF	TGTGCCAGCAGCTTTCGCACAGGGAACAATGAGCAGTTCTTC
TRBV2	TRBJ2-7	-	TRBD2	CASKSGSGYEQYF	TGTGCCAGCAAGAGCGGGAGTGGGTACGAGCAGTACTTC
TRBV5-5	TRBJ2-7	once	-	CASSLTVSVPYEQYF	TGTGCCAGCAGCTTGACGGTCAGCGTGCCCTACGAGCAGTACTTC
TRBV14	TRBJ1-2	-	-	CASSQVEPANYGYTF	TGTGCCAGCAGCCAAGTAGAACCAGCTAACTATGGCTACACCTTC
TRBV19	TRBJ1-1	-	TRBD1	CASRPGQANTEAFF	TGTGCCAGTAGGCCGGGACAGGCGAACACTGAAGCTTTCTTT
TRBV27	TRBJ2-7	-	-	CASSLGQRRNNYEQYF	TGTGCCAGCAGTTTAGGACAACGGCGAAACAACTACGAGCAGTACTTC
TRBV7-2	TRBJ1-3	-	TRBD1	CASSFAPGQGRTGNTIYF	TGTGCCAGCAGCTTCGCCCCAGGACAGGGTCGAACTGGAAACACCATATATTTT
TRBV11-2	TRBJ1-2	-	-	CASSLGAAIYGYTF	TGTGCCAGCAGCTTAGGGGCAGCCATCTATGGCTACACCTTC
TRBV6-1	TRBJ2-7	-	TRBD2	CASSGPTSGTYEQYF	TGTGCCAGCAGTGGACCGACTAGCGGAACCTACGAGCAGTACTTC
TRBV30	TRBJ1-1	-	-	CAWSRQVSSEAFF	TGTGCCTGGAGTCGACAGGTATCCTCAGAAGCTTTCTTT
TRBV11-3	TRBJ2-5	-	TRBD2	CASSHERGSREYRETQYF	TGTGCCAGCAGCCACGAAAGGGGTTCGCGGGAGTATAGAGAGACCCAGTACTTC
TRBV6-1	TRBJ1-4	once	-	CASSASGSSNEKLFF	TGTGCCAGCAGTGCCTCCGGGAGCTCGAATGAAAAACTGTTTTTT
TRBV7-9	TRBJ2-7	-	-	CASGTRIYEQYF	TGTGCCAGCGGGACTCGGATCTACGAGCAGTACTTC
TRBV27	TRBJ2-1	-	-	CASSLERLGPNEQFF	TGTGCCAGCAGTTTAGAGCGGCTAGGGCCGAATGAGCAGTTCTTC
TRBV7-6	TRBJ2-7	-	-	CASSLFLGVVGASEQYF	TGTGCCAGCAGCTTATTTCTCGGGGTCGTTGGCGCGAGCGAGCAGTACTTC
TRBV7-2	TRBJ1-2	-	TRBD1	CASSLLGQGYGYTF	TGTGCCAGCAGCTTACTGGGACAGGGTTATGGCTACACCTTC
TRBV28	TRBJ2-7	-	-	CASSLFGTSYEQYF	TGTGCCAGCAGTTTATTCGGGACCTCCTACGAGCAGTACTTC
TRBV7-2	TRBJ1-4	few	-	CASSSEVAEKLFF	TGTGCCAGCAGCTCCGAAGTGGCTGAAAAACTGTTTTTT
TRBV5-1	TRBJ2-7	-	TRBD2	CASSLEGLAGLYEQYF	TGCGCCAGCAGCTTGGAGGGACTAGCGGGATTGTACGAGCAGTACTTC
TRBV20-1	TRBJ1-1	few	-	CSANRNTEAFF	TGCAGTGCTAACCGGAACACTGAAGCTTTCTTT
TRBV28	TRBJ1-1	-	-	CASSWGGGRTEAFF	TGTGCCAGCAGTTGGGGCGGGGGTAGAACTGAAGCTTTCTTT
TRBV27	TRBJ2-7	-	-	CASSFLWAGQNYEQYF	TGTGCCAGCAGTTTCTTGTGGGCGGGACAGAACTACGAGCAGTACTTC
TRBV21-1	TRBJ1-4	-	-	CASSQERGEKLFF	TGTGCCAGCAGCCAAGAGAGGGGGGAAAAACTGTTTTTT
TRBV19	TRBJ1-2	-	-	CASSPTGHGFYGYTF	TGTGCCAGTAGCCCCACCGGACACGGTTTCTATGGCTACACCTTC
TRBV25-1	TRBJ1-1	few	-	CASSPGTGNTEAFF	TGTGCCAGCAGCCCCGGGACGGGGAACACTGAAGCTTTCTTT
TRBV9	TRBJ2-5	-	TRBD1	CASSPGQGPGAETQYF	TGTGCCAGCAGCCCCGGACAGGGCCCGGGAGCAGAGACCCAGTACTTC
TRBV11-2	TRBJ1-2	-	-	CASSVQKYYGYTF	TGTGCCAGCAGCGTACAGAAATACTATGGCTACACCTTC
TRBV6-5	TRBJ2-7	-	TRBD1	CASRTGGKYEQYF	TGTGCCAGCCGGACAGGGGGCAAGTACGAGCAGTACTTC
TRBV6-5	TRBJ1-3	-	-	CASSTSRGRGTIYF	TGTGCCAGCAGTACTTCCCGGGGCCGGGGGACCATATATTTT
TRBV10-3	TRBJ2-3	-	-	CAISQARQTDTQYF	TGTGCCATCAGTCAAGCACGACAGACAGATACGCAGTATTTT
TRBV7-9	TRBJ2-7	-	-	CASSFTELSYEQYF	TGTGCCAGCAGCTTCACGGAGTTATCCTACGAGCAGTACTTC
TRBV7-2	TRBJ2-3	-	-	CASSSDSPTDTQYF	TGTGCCAGCAGCTCCGACTCCCCCACAGATACGCAGTATTTT
TRBV5-1	TRBJ1-1	-	-	CASSLDPGLGEAFF	TGCGCCAGCAGCTTGGATCCGGGGCTGGGTGAAGCTTTCTTT
TRBV11-3	TRBJ2-6	-	-	CASSRRAAGANVLTF	TGTGCCAGCAGCCGTCGGGCAGCTGGGGCCAACGTCCTGACTTTC
TRBV13	TRBJ1-2	once	TRBD1	CASSYRPTGGDGYTF	TGTGCCAGCAGCTACAGACCAACAGGGGGCGATGGCTACACCTTC
TRBV29-1	TRBJ2-7	-	-	CSVEIEGGGEQYF	TGCAGCGTTGAAATAGAGGGAGGGGGCGAGCAGTACTTC
TRBV6-5	TRBJ2-5	-	-	CASSYRSGETQYF	TGTGCCAGCAGTTACCGGAGCGGTGAGACCCAGTACTTC
TRBV19	TRBJ1-5	once	-	CASSTLGGNQPQHF	TGTGCCAGTAGTACCCTCGGGGGTAATCAGCCCCAGCATTTT
TRBV6-5	TRBJ1-3	-	-	CASSYDSGNTIYF	TGTGCCAGCAGTTACGACAGCGGAAACACCATATATTTT
TRBV5-1	TRBJ1-4	once	TRBD1	CASSSTGGTNEKLFF	TGCGCCAGCAGCTCTACAGGGGGCACTAATGAAAAACTGTTTTTT
TRBV2	TRBJ1-3	-	-	CASSDKGSSSGNTIYF	TGTGCCAGCAGTGACAAGGGGTCCAGCTCTGGAAACACCATATATTTT
TRBV28	TRBJ2-7	-	TRBD2	CASSLFAGVYEQYF	TGTGCCAGCAGTTTATTTGCGGGAGTCTACGAGCAGTACTTC
TRBV30	TRBJ2-2	few	-	CAWMGTKGELFF	TGTGCCTGGATGGGGACGAAGGGGGAGCTGTTTTTT
TRBV25-1	TRBJ1-2	-	-	CASSQAGRYGYTF	TGTGCCAGCAGTCAAGCAGGCCGGTATGGCTACACCTTC
TRBV5-8	TRBJ1-5	once	-	CASSFRGKGNQPQHF	TGTGCCAGCAGCTTTCGGGGGAAGGGCAATCAGCCCCAGCATTTT
TRBV9	TRBJ2-1	-	-	CASSPYPGTPTYNEQFF	TGTGCCAGCAGCCCCTACCCCGGGACTCCAACCTACAATGAGCAGTTCTTC
TRBV5-1	TRBJ1-3	-	TRBD1	CASSLDGQGAGNTIYF	TGCGCCAGCAGCTTGGACGGACAGGGGGCTGGAAACACCATATATTTT
TRBV7-9	TRBJ2-2	once	-	CASSLATGAPPGELFF	TGTGCCAGCAGCTTAGCTACCGGGGCCCCCCCCGGGGAGCTGTTTTTT
TRBV28	TRBJ2-2	-	-	CASSLRLPATGELFF	TGTGCCAGCAGTTTACGGCTTCCAGCCACCGGGGAGCTGTTTTTT
TRBV19	TRBJ2-3	-	-	CASSIWGTRSYDTQYF	TGTGCCAGTAGTATTTGGGGGACCAGATCCTATGATACGCAGTATTTT
TRBV4-2	TRBJ2-7	-	-	CASSQVAGSYLEQYF	TGTGCCAGCAGCCAAGTGGCCGGGTCTTACCTCGAGCAGTACTTC